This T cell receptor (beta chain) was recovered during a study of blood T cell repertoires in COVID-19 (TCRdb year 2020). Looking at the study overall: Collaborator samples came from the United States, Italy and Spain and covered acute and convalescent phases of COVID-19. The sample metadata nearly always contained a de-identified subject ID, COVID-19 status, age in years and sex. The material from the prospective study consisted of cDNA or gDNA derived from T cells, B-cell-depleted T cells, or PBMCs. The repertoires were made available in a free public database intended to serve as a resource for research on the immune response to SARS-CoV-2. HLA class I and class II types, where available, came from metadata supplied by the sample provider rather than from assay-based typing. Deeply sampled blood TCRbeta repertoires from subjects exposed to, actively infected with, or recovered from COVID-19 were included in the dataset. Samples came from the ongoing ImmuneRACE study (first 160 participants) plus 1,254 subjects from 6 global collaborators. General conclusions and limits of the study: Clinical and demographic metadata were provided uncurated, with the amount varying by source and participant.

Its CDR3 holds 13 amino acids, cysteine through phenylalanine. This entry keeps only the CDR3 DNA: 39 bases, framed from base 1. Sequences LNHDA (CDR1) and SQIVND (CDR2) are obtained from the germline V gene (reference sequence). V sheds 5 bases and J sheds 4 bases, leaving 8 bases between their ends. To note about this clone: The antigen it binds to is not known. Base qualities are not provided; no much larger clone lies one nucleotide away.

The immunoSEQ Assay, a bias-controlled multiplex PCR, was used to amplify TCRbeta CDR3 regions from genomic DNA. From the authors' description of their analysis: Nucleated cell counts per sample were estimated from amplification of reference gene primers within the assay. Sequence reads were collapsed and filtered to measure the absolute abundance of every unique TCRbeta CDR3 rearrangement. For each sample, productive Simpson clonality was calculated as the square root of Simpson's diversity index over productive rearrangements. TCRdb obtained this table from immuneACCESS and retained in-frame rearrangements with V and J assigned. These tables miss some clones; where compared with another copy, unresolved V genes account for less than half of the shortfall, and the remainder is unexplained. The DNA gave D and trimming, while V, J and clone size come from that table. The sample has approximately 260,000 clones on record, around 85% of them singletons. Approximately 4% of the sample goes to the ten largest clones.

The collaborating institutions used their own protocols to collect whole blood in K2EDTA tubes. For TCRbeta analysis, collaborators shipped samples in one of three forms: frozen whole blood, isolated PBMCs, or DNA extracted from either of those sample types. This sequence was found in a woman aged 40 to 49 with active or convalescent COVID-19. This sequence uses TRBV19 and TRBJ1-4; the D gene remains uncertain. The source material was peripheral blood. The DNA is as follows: TGTGCCAGTAGTCTGCCGAGTAATGAAAAACTGTTTTTT. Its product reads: CASSLPSNEKLFF.